One and the same sample provided the 19 T cell receptor beta chains below, sequenced in a study of blood T cell repertoires in COVID-19. This table comes from immunoSEQ multiplex PCR, and its TCRdb copy is limited to in-frame clones, with some not included. Among roughly 220,000 clones, roughly 80% were seen once, and the ten largest hold around 5.5%. Sequenced input: peripheral blood. The receptors were gathered from a woman aged 55-75 years who had recovered from COVID-19.

The rearrangement uses TRBV27 and TRBJ2-6, with TRBD1 identical over 9 bases. CDR3 length: 17 amino acids. From germline, CDR1 is MNHEY and CDR2 SMNVEV (reference sequence). V was pared by 7 bases and J by 2 bases, with 9 bases of the junction left unmatched. The CDR3 DNA is TGTGCCAGCACTGCCGGGACAGGGCTAGCTGGGGCCAACGTCCTGACTTTC. It encodes CASTAGTGLAGANVLTF.

This rearrangement joins TRBV2 to TRBJ1-2; the D gene is possibly TRBD1 (5 bases). Germline assignment: CDR1 SNHLY and CDR2 FYNNEI. This CDR3 comprises 14 residues. The germline V and J ends were trimmed by 1 base and 4 bases, with 10 bases remaining between them. Here the CDR3 DNA reads TGTGCCAGCAGTGAAGTTGGCAGGGCCTATGGCTACACCTTC. It specifies CASSEVGRAYGYTF.

V and J are TRBV7-8 and TRBJ1-2, with TRBD1 as a possible D gene (5 bases). V lost 3 bases, J lost 0 bases, and 14 bases lay in between. The germline gives CDR1 SGHVS, CDR2 FQNEAQ. CDR3 length: 16 amino acids. The CDR3 coding sequence is TGTGCCAGCAGCTTGCACGACAGACCTCCTAACTATGGCTACACCTTC. Protein product: CASSLHDRPPNYGYTF. The full variable domain, in which reference TRBV7-8 and TRBJ1-2 provide the parts outside the CDR3, is GAGVSQSPRYKVAKRGQDVALRCDPISGHVSLFWYQQALGQGPEFLTYFQNEAQLDKSGLPSDRFFAERPEGSVSTLKIQRTQQEDSAVYLCASSLHDRPPNYGYTFGSGTRLTVV.

The chain links TRBV11-3 to TRBJ2-2; TRBD1 agrees at 7 bases. The CDR3 consists of 15 residues. Germline lookup yields CDR1 SGHNT and CDR2 YENEEA. After removal of 4 bases from V and 5 bases from J, the junction contained 7 bases not matched to a gene. As DNA, the CDR3 is TGTGCCAGCAGCTCCCCGGCCAGGGGGACCGGGGAGCTGTTTTTT. Amino acids: CASSSPARGTGELFF. Filled out from reference TRBV11-3 and TRBJ2-2, the complete variable domain reads EAGVVQSPRYKIIEKKQPVAFWCNPISGHNTLYWYLQNLGQGPELLIRYENEEAVDDSQLPKDRFSAERLKGVDSTLKIQPAELGDSAVYLCASSSPARGTGELFFGEGSRLTVL.

J is TRBJ1-3 and V is TRBV12-5; the D gene is possibly TRBD1 (5 bases). V was trimmed by 5 bases and J by 0 bases, leaving 11 bases between them. Germline CDR1 and CDR2: LGHNT and FRNRAP. The CDR3 consists of 15 residues. The CDR3 protein is CASGPNDSSGNTIYF. In DNA, the CDR3 is TGTGCTAGTGGTCCGAACGACAGCTCTGGAAACACCATATATTTT.

The chain carries TRBV28 and TRBJ1-2; D is unresolved. Trimming pared 5 bases from V and 2 bases from J, leaving 3 bases between. Germline assignment: CDR1 MDHEN and CDR2 SYDVKM. CDR3 length: 11 residues. Here the CDR3 reads CASSQNYGYTF. CDR3 in DNA: TGTGCCAGCAGTCAAAACTATGGCTACACCTTC.

In its sample, this clone was seen once. V and J are TRBV10-1 and TRBJ2-3; weak D call: TRBD2 (5 bases). This CDR3 is 14 amino acids long. Between the trimmed V and J ends, which lost 4 bases and 6 bases, there was a span of 14 bases. The germline gives CDR1 WNHNN, CDR2 SYGVQD (reference sequence). Here the CDR3 reads CASSVGLPRDTQYF. The DNA of the CDR3 is TGCGCCAGCAGTGTCGGACTGCCCCGCGATACGCAGTATTTT.

The chain is built from TRBV19 and TRBJ2-7; 10 bases line up with TRBD1. V trimming: 6 bases; J trimming: 2 bases; junction bases outside the gene matches: 4. The germline gives CDR1 LNHDA, CDR2 SQIVND (reference sequence). The CDR3 spans 14 residues. CDR3 in amino acids: CASRTGTGAYEQYF. Written as DNA, the CDR3 is TGTGCCAGTAGAACCGGGACAGGGGCCTACGAGCAGTACTTC.

The genes are TRBV5-5 and TRBJ2-7; D possibly corresponds to TRBD1 (6 bases). The V end was cut by 4 bases, the J end by 2 bases, with 16 bases between. The length of the CDR3 is 15 residues. Germline V gene data show CDR1 as SGHKS and CDR2 as YYEKEE (reference sequence). The DNA for the CDR3 is TGTGCCAGCAGCCCACCGGGACATCGCACCTACGAGCAGTACTTC. Protein: CASSPPGHRTYEQYF.

The chain couples TRBV6-2 or TRBV6-3 to TRBJ2-2; 9 bases match TRBD2. CDR3 length: 15 residues. Germline values: CDR1 MNHEY, CDR2 SVGEGT. The V and J ends lost 6 bases and 3 bases, in that order; junction bases with no gene match: 5. CDR3 coding DNA: TGTGCCAGCAGCATAGCGGGGGTATACACCGGGGAGCTGTTTTTT. Translation: CASSIAGVYTGELFF.

This sequence joins TRBV2 and TRBJ1-6; possibly TRBD1 for D (5 bases). The CDR3 length is 16 residues. Germline values: CDR1 SNHLY, CDR2 FYNNEI. Trimming removed 6 bases at V and 6 bases at J, with 18 bases between. CDR3 in amino acids: CASRRRDSGPNSPLHF. The CDR3 DNA reads as TGTGCCAGCAGGCGGAGAGACAGCGGGCCTAATTCACCCCTCCACTTT.

This clone was recorded a few times. The V and J genes are TRBV20-1 and TRBJ2-7; 10 bases match TRBD2. This CDR3 is built from 14 residues. The ends lost 3 bases at V and 2 bases at J; junction bases unmatched: 4. Per germline, CDR1 DFQATT and CDR2 SNEGSKA (reference sequence). CDR3 loop: CSASDGTSAYEQYF. CDR3 sequence (DNA): TGCAGTGCTAGTGATGGGACTAGCGCCTACGAGCAGTACTTC.

The chain combines TRBV19 with TRBJ1-1; D possibly corresponds to TRBD1 (5 bases). The V gene lost 5 bases and the J gene lost 4 bases, with 14 bases spanning the gap. CDR1 and CDR2 from the germline V gene are LNHDA and SQIVND (reference sequence). The CDR3 loop spans 14 amino acids. CDR3 sequence (DNA): TGTGCCAGTAGTCCTCAGGGTAGTGGCACTGAAGCTTTCTTT. Encoded protein: CASSPQGSGTEAFF.

The chain couples TRBV30 to TRBJ1-4; no firm D call. This CDR3 region has 15 residues. Trimming shortened V by 0 bases and J by 6 bases, and 14 bases separated the two germline ends. Per the germline V gene, CDR1 is GTSNPN and CDR2 is SVGIG (reference sequence). The CDR3 spells CAWSVGAGLDEKLFF. The CDR3 bases are TGTGCCTGGAGTGTAGGTGCCGGGTTAGATGAAAAACTGTTTTTT.

This clone was found once. The chain recombines TRBV5-1 with TRBJ2-5; 13 nucleotides agree with TRBD2. The CDR3 totals 15 residues. Germline trimming cut 3 bases from V and 5 bases from J; bases unmatched to any gene: 4. CDR1 is SGHRS, CDR2 YFSETQ, per germline. CDR3 bases: TGCGCCAGCAGCTATGGGACTAGCGGGGCCGAGACCCAGTACTTC. Protein product: CASSYGTSGAETQYF.

The rearrangement links TRBV18 to TRBJ1-6; D is ambiguous. The germline V gene encodes CDR1 KGHSH and CDR2 LQKENI. The CDR3 has 16 residues. With 4 bases removed from V and 6 bases from J, the gap between germline ends came to 16 bases. CDR3 protein: CASSLLPGKSNSPLHF. CDR3 nucleotides: TGTGCCAGCTCACTACTACCGGGGAAGAGTAATTCACCCCTCCACTTT.

This clone has more than one count but fewer than ten. The chain is built from TRBV7-9 and TRBJ2-3, with D uncertain. This CDR3 has 17 amino acids. The V end lost 6 bases, the J end lost 6 bases, and 25 bases lay between the germline ends. Germline V gene data show CDR1 as SEHNR and CDR2 as FQNEAQ (reference sequence). The CDR3 region has the DNA TGTGCCAGCAGTCCACCCGACAACTCCCAGTTTTGGGATACGCAGTATTTT. Translated, it gives CASSPPDNSQFWDTQYF.

V and J are TRBV11-3 and TRBJ2-2; 8 bases map to TRBD1. Germline loops: CDR1 SGHNT, CDR2 YENEEA. Losses at the gene ends were 5 bases for V and 2 bases for J; bases not matched to a gene: 7. The CDR3 runs to 16 residues. The CDR3 loop reads CASSTGRGHNTGELFF. CDR3 DNA sequence: TGTGCCAGCAGCACGGGCAGGGGGCATAACACCGGGGAGCTGTTTTTT.

CDR3 protein: CASSPSQGNEKLFF. CDR3 sequence (DNA): TGTGCCAGCTCACCATCGCAGGGTAATGAAAAACTGTTTTTT. The chain uses TRBV18 and TRBJ1-4; a weak D match, TRBD1 (5 bases). The CDR3 has 14 amino acids. Looked up from germline, CDR1 is KGHSH and CDR2 is LQKENI. V was clipped by 2 bases and J by 4 bases, with 8 bases between them.